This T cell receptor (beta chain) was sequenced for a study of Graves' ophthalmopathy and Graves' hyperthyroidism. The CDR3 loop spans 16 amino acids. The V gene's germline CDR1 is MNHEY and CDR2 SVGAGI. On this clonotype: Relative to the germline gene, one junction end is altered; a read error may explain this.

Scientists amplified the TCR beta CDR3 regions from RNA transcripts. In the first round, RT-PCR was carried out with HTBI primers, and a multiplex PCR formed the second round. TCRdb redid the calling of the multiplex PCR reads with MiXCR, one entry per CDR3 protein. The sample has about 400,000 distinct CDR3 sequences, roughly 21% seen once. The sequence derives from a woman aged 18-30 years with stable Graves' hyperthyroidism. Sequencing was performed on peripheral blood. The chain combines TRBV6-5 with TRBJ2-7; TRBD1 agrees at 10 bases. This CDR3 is CASSYTRQGASYERYF. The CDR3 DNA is TGTGCCAGCAGTTACACCCGACAGGGGGCGTCCTACGAGCGGTACTTC.